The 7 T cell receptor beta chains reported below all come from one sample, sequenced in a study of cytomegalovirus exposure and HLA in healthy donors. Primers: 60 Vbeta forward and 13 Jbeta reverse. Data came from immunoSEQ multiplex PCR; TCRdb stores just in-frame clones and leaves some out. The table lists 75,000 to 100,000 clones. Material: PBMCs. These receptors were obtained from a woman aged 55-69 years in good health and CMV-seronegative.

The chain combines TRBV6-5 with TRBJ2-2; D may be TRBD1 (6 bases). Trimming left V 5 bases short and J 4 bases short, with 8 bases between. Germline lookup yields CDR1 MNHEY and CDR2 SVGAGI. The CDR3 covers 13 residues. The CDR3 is CASSHRVTGELFF. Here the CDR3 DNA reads TGTGCCAGCAGTCACAGGGTCACCGGGGAGCTGTTTTTT.

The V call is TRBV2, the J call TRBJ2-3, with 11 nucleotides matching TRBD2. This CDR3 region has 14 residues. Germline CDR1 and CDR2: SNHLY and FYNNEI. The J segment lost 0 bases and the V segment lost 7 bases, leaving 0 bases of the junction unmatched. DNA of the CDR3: TGTGCCAGCATAGCGGGAGGGAGCACAGATACGCAGTATTTT. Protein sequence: CASIAGGSTDTQYF.

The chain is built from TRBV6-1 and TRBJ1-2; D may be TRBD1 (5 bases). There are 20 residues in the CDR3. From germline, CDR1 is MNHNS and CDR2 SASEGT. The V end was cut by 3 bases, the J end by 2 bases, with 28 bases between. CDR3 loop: CASSDFGTGGVYPGNYGYTF. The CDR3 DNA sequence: TGTGCCAGCAGTGATTTCGGGACTGGCGGGGTCTACCCTGGGAACTATGGCTACACCTTC.

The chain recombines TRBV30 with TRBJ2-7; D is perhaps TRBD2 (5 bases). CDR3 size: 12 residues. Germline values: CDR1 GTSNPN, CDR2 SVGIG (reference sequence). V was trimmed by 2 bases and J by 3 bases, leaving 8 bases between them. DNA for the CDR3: TGTGCCTGGAGTTCGAGCGGCTACGAGCAGTACTTC. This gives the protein CAWSSSGYEQYF.

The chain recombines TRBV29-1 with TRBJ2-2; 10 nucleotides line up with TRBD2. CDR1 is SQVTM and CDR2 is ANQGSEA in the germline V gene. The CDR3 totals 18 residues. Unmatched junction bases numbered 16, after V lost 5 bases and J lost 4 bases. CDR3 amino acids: CSVPREAGGVSGTGELFF. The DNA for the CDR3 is TGCAGCGTTCCCCGAGAAGCGGGAGGGGTGTCGGGCACCGGGGAGCTGTTTTTT.

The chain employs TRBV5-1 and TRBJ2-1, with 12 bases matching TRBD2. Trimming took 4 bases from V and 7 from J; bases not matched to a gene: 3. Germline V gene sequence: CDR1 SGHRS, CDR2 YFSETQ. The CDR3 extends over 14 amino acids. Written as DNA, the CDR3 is TGCGCCAGCAGCGTGACTAGCGGGAGTAATGAGCAGTTCTTC. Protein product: CASSVTSGSNEQFF.

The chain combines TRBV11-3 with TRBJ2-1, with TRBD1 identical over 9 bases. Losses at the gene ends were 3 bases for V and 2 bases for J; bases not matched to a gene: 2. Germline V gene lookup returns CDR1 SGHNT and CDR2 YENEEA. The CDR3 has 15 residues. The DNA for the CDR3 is TGTGCCAGCAGCTTTACAGGGGGCGCCTACAATGAGCAGTTCTTC. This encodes CASSFTGGAYNEQFF.